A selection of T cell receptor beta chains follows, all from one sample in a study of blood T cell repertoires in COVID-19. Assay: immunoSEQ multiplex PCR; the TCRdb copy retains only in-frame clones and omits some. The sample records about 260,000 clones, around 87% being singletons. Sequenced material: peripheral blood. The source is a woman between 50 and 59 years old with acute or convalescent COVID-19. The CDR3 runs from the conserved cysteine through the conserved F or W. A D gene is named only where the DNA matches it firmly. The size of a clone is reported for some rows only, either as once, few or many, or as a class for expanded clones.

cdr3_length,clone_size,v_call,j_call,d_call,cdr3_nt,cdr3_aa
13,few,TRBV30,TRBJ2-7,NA,TGTGCCTGGAGTGAACAGAGATACTACGAGCAGTACTTC,CAWSEQRYYEQYF
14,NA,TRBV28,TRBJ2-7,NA,TGTGCCAGCAGTACGTGGCCAAGCTCCTACGAGCAGTACTTC,CASSTWPSSYEQYF
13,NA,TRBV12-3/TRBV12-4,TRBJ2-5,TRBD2,TGTGCCAGCACCCCGGGAGGGGGAAGCTCCCAGTACTTC,CASTPGGGSSQYF
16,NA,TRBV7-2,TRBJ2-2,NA,TGTGCCAGCAGCTTAGCGAGGCTAGCAGGGGCCGGGGAGCTGTTTTTT,CASSLARLAGAGELFF
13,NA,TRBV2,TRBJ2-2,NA,TGTGCCAGCTGGAGGGCGGGCACCGGGGAGCTGTTTTTT,CASWRAGTGELFF
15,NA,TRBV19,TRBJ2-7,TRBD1,TGTGCCAGTAGTACTAGACAGGGAAGCCCCTACGAGCAGTACTTC,CASSTRQGSPYEQYF
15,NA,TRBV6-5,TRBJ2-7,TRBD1,TGTGCCAGCAGCCCAACGGTTCCGACAGGGAACGAGCAGTACTTC,CASSPTVPTGNEQYF
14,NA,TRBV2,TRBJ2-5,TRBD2,TGTGCCAGCAGCCCGGGACTACAAGACGGGACCCAGTACTTC,CASSPGLQDGTQYF
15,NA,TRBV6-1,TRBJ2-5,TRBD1,TGTGCCAGCAGTGAATTAGGGGGCCGAGGAGAGACCCAGTACTTC,CASSELGGRGETQYF
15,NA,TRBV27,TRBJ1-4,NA,TGTGCCAGCAGTTTAAGAGGGACACCTAATGAAAAACTGTTTTTT,CASSLRGTPNEKLFF
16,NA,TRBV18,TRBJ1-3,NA,TGTGCCAGCTCACCACCGGGCAGGGCGGCTGGAAACACCATATATTTT,CASSPPGRAAGNTIYF
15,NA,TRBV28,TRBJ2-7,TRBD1,TGTGCCAGCAGACTGGACAGGGGGAGCTCCTACGAGCAGTACTTC,CASRLDRGSSYEQYF
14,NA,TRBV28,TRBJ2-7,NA,TGTGCCAGCAGTTCGACATCTACATCCTACGAGCAGTACTTC,CASSSTSTSYEQYF
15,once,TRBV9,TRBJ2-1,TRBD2,TGTGCCAGCAGCGTCTTGGGGAGGGCCTCAAATGAGCAGTTCTTC,CASSVLGRASNEQFF
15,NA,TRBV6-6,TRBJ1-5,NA,TGTGCCAGCAGTTATCCGGCAAGAACTACCCAGCCCCAGCATTTT,CASSYPARTTQPQHF
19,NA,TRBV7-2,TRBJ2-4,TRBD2,TGTGCCAGCAGCTTATTCCTAGCGGGAGGGCCGGGAGCCAAAAACATTCAGTACTTC,CASSLFLAGGPGAKNIQYF
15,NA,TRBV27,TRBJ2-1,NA,TGTGCCAGCAGTTCTAGAGGGGGGGCCTACAATGAGCAGTTCTTC,CASSSRGGAYNEQFF
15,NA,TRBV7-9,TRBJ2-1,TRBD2,TGTGCCAGCAGCTTAGCTAGCGGGAGTTTTCATGAGCAGTTCTTC,CASSLASGSFHEQFF
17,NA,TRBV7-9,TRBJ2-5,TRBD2,TGTGCCAGCAGCTTCCGACCGGGACTAGCGGGAAGGGAGACCCAGTACTTC,CASSFRPGLAGRETQYF
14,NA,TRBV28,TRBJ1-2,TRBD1,TGTGCCAGCAGCTCAGGACAGGGGCTGGGGGGCTACACCTTC,CASSSGQGLGGYTF
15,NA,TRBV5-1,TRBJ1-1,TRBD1,TGCGCCAGCAGGGGGCATGACAGGGGCGGTGGTGAAGCTTTCTTT,CASRGHDRGGGEAFF
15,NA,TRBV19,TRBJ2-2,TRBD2,TGTGCCAGTAGAAGACTAGCCCCGAACACCGGGGAGCTGTTTTTT,CASRRLAPNTGELFF
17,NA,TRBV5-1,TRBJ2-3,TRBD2,TGCGCCAGCAGCTTGGCCCTAGCGGGATCCCGCACAGATACGCAGTATTTT,CASSLALAGSRTDTQYF
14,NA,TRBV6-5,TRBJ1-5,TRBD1,TGTGCCAGCAGTTACGACAGGGGAGGTCAGCCCCAGCATTTT,CASSYDRGGQPQHF
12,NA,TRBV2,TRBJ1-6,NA,TGTGCCAGCAGTGAAAGGCCAGAGGCCCTCCACTTT,CASSERPEALHF
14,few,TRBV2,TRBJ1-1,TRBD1,TGTGCCAGCAGTGGGGACAGGTTGAACACTGAAGCTTTCTTT,CASSGDRLNTEAFF
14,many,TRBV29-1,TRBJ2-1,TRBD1,TGCAGCGTTGAAGTCCAGGGGGCCAACAATGAGCAGTTCTTC,CSVEVQGANNEQFF